A selection of T cell receptor beta chains follows, all from one sample in a study of T cell repertoires in cytomegalovirus infection. In TCRdb, the reads were re-called with MiXCR into one record per CDR3 protein. The sample comprises roughly 990,000 distinct CDR3 sequences, roughly a third of which are singletons, and 13% rests with the top ten. Antigens for these TCRs are unknown. The sample in question was cultured CD8+ T cells from PBMCs, obtained from culture after CMV antigen stimulation. These receptors were taken from a human donor in good health (CMV status not recorded). Some clones in this sample may be carry-over from other donors' samples. Both conserved end residues are part of each CDR3. A D gene is named only where the DNA matches it firmly. The size entry is marked missing in some rows and otherwise reads once, few, many or a size class.

>TRBJ2-3|few|TRBD1|TRBV4-1
TGCGCCAGCAGCCCAACGACAGGGAAGGCAGATACGCAGTATTTT
CASSPTTGKADTQYF
>TRBJ2-2|NA|TRBD2|TRBV6-8
TGCGCCAGCAGTGATTGGGCTAGCGGGGGAGGCACCGGGGAGCTGTTTTTT
CASSDWASGGGTGELFF
>TRBJ1-3|NA|NA|TRBV7-6
TGTGCCAGCAGCCAAGCAGATTACTCTGGAAACACCATATATTTT
CASSQADYSGNTIYF
>TRBJ2-2|few|NA|TRBV27
TGTGCCAGCAGCAGAAGGGGTGCCGGGGAGCTGTTTTTT
CASSRRGAGELFF
>TRBJ2-1|many|TRBD2|TRBV7-2
TGTGCCAGCAGCTTGGGGGGGGAAAGCTCCTACAATGAGCAGTTCTTC
CASSLGGESSYNEQFF
>TRBJ2-7|few|NA|TRBV15
TGTGCCACCAGCAGAGATCTGGGGGGTCTGTACTACGAGCAGTACTTC
CATSRDLGGLYYEQYF
>TRBJ2-3|few|NA|TRBV7-6
TGTGCCAGCAGCCCACCACCCCGGGGCACAGATACGCAGTATTTT
CASSPPPRGTDTQYF
>TRBJ2-5|few|NA|TRBV14
TGTGCCAGCAGCCACCTCGGCGAGGAGACCCAGTACTTC
CASSHLGEETQYF
>TRBJ2-1|many|NA|TRBV12-3/TRBV12-4
TGTGCCAGCAGTTTTTGGGTCAATGAGCAGTTCTTC
CASSFWVNEQFF
>TRBJ2-2|NA|NA|TRBV29-1
TGCAGCGTTGAAACGTATAACACCGGGGAGCTGTTTTTT
CSVETYNTGELFF
>TRBJ1-3|many|NA|TRBV7-2
TGTGCCAGCAGTCCTCTCACGAGGCTCTCTGGAAACACCATATATTTT
CASSPLTRLSGNTIYF
>TRBJ1-1|NA|NA|TRBV9
TGTGCCAGCAGCCCGTATGGGGGGTTGAACACTGAAGCTTTCTTT
CASSPYGGLNTEAFF
>TRBJ1-1|few|NA|TRBV5-1
TGCGCCAGCAGCTGGACGGCGGAGGGCACTGAAGCTTTCTTT
CASSWTAEGTEAFF
>TRBJ1-5|few|NA|TRBV7-3
TGTGCCAGCAGCTTTTGGGTTTTAAATGACAGTCTCAATCAGCCCCAGCATTTT
CASSFWVLNDSLNQPQHF
>TRBJ1-6|NA|TRBD1|TRBV28
TGTGCCAGCAGTTTAAGACAGGGGGCGCGGTCACCCCTCCACTTT
CASSLRQGARSPLHF
>TRBJ1-5|few|NA|TRBV4-1
TGCGCCAGCAGCCAGCGGGGTCCCAATCAGCCCCAGCATTTT
CASSQRGPNQPQHF
>TRBJ1-2|few|NA|TRBV7-9
TGTGCCTACCCCAGACCTAACTATGGCTACACCTTC
CAYPRPNYGYTF
>TRBJ2-2|few|TRBD1|TRBV15
TGTGCCACCAGCTCCCGGGACAGGGATACCGGGGAGCTGTTTTTT
CATSSRDRDTGELFF
>TRBJ2-7|NA|TRBD1|TRBV10-3
TGTGCCATCAAGACAGGGCGAACCTACGAGCAGTACTTC
CAIKTGRTYEQYF
>TRBJ2-1|many|NA|TRBV7-2
TGTGCCAGCAGCTTAGGATCCCCTTTAGGCCTCCTTTACAATGAGCAGTTCTTC
CASSLGSPLGLLYNEQFF
>TRBJ2-3|NA|TRBD2|TRBV12-3/TRBV12-4
TGTGCCAGCAGTTTTAAGAGCGGGGGGGCCCCGACAGATACGCAGTATTTT
CASSFKSGGAPTDTQYF
>TRBJ2-1|NA|NA|TRBV7-6
TGTGCCAGCCACGTAACAGGAGGCTCCTACAATGAGCAGTTCTTC
CASHVTGGSYNEQFF
>TRBJ1-2|NA|TRBD1|TRBV6-6
TGTGCCAGCAGTGTGGGACAGGACTTCTATGGCTACACCTTC
CASSVGQDFYGYTF
>TRBJ2-6|NA|NA|TRBV5-6
TGTGCCAGCAGCTTGGGATACAGGGGGGGGGTCTCTGGGGCCAACGTCCTGACTTTC
CASSLGYRGGVSGANVLTF
>TRBJ1-5|NA|NA|TRBV7-9
TGTGCCAGCAGCTTAGAGCAGACACTTTATAGCAATCAGACCCAGCATTTT
CASSLEQTLYSNQTQHF
>TRBJ2-1|NA|NA|TRBV3-1
TGTGCCAACAGCCAAGAGGGCAGGGAGTACAATGAGCAGTTCTTC
CANSQEGREYNEQFF
>TRBJ1-1|NA|NA|TRBV6-1
TGTGCCAGCAGTGAACCGGGGGGCACTGAAGCTTTCTTT
CASSEPGGTEAFF
>TRBJ1-4|NA|NA|TRBV5-5
TGTGCCAGCAGCTTGGCCTACCGTCTTCGGGATGAAAAACTGTTTTTT
CASSLAYRLRDEKLFF
>TRBJ2-6|NA|NA|TRBV24-1
TGTGCCACCAGTGACCGAGGATCTGGGGCCAACGTCCTGACTTTC
CATSDRGSGANVLTF
>TRBJ2-1|many|TRBD2|TRBV7-9
TGTGCCACCGGGACTAGCGGGTATAATGAGCAGTTCTTC
CATGTSGYNEQFF
>TRBJ1-6|few|NA|TRBV7-9
TGTGCCAGCAGTGGGACTATCAATTCACCCCTCCACTTT
CASSGTINSPLHF
>TRBJ2-2|NA|NA|TRBV4-3
TGCGCCAGCAGCCAAGATTTGTTGACCCCGGACAGTTTGAACACCGGGGAGCTGTTTTTT
CASSQDLLTPDSLNTGELFF
>TRBJ1-6|few|NA|TRBV6-6
TGTGCCAGCAGTTACCGAAGTGGGGTGGGGGATTCACCCCTCCACTTT
CASSYRSGVGDSPLHF
>TRBJ1-2|few|TRBD1|TRBV6-2/TRBV6-3
TGTGCCAGCGAGGGACAGTCCGCGTACTATGGCTACACCTTC
CASEGQSAYYGYTF
>TRBJ1-1|few|NA|TRBV6-1
TGTGCCAGCAGCCTTGGGGCCGGGGCCACTGAAGCTTTCTTT
CASSLGAGATEAFF
>TRBJ1-4|NA|NA|TRBV5-3
TGTGCCAGCAGCTTGAGCAGAAGCCTTAATGAAAAACTGTTTTTT
CASSLSRSLNEKLFF
>TRBJ1-5|NA|NA|TRBV28
TGTGCCAGCGCCGCGGGGGGAGACTATCAGCCCCAGCATTTT
CASAAGGDYQPQHF
>TRBJ1-2|NA|NA|TRBV7-6
TGTGCCAGCAGGTCCTCGAGGGCAGAAGGCTACACCTTC
CASRSSRAEGYTF
>TRBJ2-2|NA|NA|TRBV4-2
TGTGCCAGCAGCCAACCCGGGGAGCTGTTTTTT
CASSQPGELFF
>TRBJ2-1|NA|NA|TRBV5-4
TGTGCCAGCAGCCGTCTGGATTCCTCCTCCTACAATGAGCAGTTCTTC
CASSRLDSSSYNEQFF
>TRBJ2-2|few|NA|TRBV24-1
TGTGCCACCAGTGATTGGGACTCGTGGACCGGGGAGCTGTTTTTT
CATSDWDSWTGELFF
>TRBJ1-1|NA|NA|TRBV19
TGTGCCAGTTGGTTAGGCACTGAAGCTTTCTTT
CASWLGTEAFF
>TRBJ2-5|NA|TRBD1|TRBV27
TGTGCCAGCAGTTACCTCGGGACAGGGGGGCAAGAGACCCAGTACTTC
CASSYLGTGGQETQYF
>TRBJ1-6|NA|NA|TRBV14
TGTGCCAGCAGCCAAGTAGGCGGGCCGGGATCACCCCTCCACTTT
CASSQVGGPGSPLHF
>TRBJ1-1|NA|NA|TRBV5-1
TGCGCCAGCAGCTTGAAGGGTAACCCCACTGAAGCTTTCTTT
CASSLKGNPTEAFF
>TRBJ1-1|NA|NA|TRBV2
TGTGCCAGCATCAGAATCACTGAAGCTTTCTTT
CASIRITEAFF
>TRBJ1-5|NA|NA|TRBV27
TGTGCCAGCAGTTTAAGCCGGAGGGGGGTTAGCAATCAGCCCCAGCATTTT
CASSLSRRGVSNQPQHF
>TRBJ2-1|NA|TRBD1|TRBV7-9
TGTGCCAGCAGCAGACAGGGAGACGGTGAGCAGTTCTTC
CASSRQGDGEQFF
>TRBJ2-3|many|NA|TRBV7-8
TGTGCCAGCAGCTTACCTAGTGAGGGTTCAGATACGCAGTATTTT
CASSLPSEGSDTQYF